The entry below gives a single TCR beta chain sequence along with its context. This sample stems from a study of T cell changes during pregnancy in multiple sclerosis. Sequencing was performed with immunoSEQ multiplex PCR; in TCRdb, only in-frame clones are kept and a portion is missing. This sample has tens of thousands of clones, with over 80% found just once. This CDR3 has 14 amino acids. Germline V gene sequence: CDR1 LNHNV, CDR2 YYDKDF (reference sequence). Trimming took 3 bases from V and 8 from J; bases not matched to a gene: 5. The sequence was collected from a female donor in good health, enrolled as a control in a pregnancy study. The material sequenced was CD4+ T cells from peripheral blood mononuclear cells, taken in the third trimester of pregnancy. The chain has TRBV15 and TRBJ1-4; 8 positions agree with TRBD1. The CDR3 region has the DNA TGTGCCACCAGCAGGCGGACAGGGATGGAAAAACTGTTTTTT. It translates to CATSRRTGMEKLFF.